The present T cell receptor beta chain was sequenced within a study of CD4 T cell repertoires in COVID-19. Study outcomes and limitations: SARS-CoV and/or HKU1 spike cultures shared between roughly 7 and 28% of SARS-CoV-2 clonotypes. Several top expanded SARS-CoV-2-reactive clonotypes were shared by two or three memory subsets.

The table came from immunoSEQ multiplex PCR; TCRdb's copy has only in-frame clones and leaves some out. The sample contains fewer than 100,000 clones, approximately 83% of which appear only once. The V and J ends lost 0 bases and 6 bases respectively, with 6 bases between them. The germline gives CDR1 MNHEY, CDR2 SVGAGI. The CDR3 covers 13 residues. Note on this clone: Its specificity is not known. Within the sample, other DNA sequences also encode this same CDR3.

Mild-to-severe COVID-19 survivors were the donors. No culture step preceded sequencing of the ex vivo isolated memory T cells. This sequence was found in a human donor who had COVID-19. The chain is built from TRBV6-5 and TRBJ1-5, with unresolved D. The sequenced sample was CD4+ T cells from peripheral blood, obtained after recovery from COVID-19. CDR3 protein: CASSYSKGQPQHF. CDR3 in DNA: TGTGCCAGCAGTTACTCGAAAGGTCAGCCCCAGCATTTT.